A selection of T cell receptor beta chains follows, all from one sample in a study of control samples from healthy donors and cancer patients. Using immunoSEQ multiplex PCR, the repertoire was profiled, and TCRdb retains in-frame clones only, with some absent. The sample consists of around 120,000 clones, 88% of them appearing once. Input material: blood. The receptors were sampled from a woman aged 70-85 years in good health. Both conserved end residues are part of each CDR3. The order of the fields is V gene, D gene, J gene, clone size, CDR3 length, CDR3 DNA, CDR3 protein. D genes are given only for firm matches. The size field is filled for only some rows; it gives once, few, many or a size class.

v_gene: TRBV11-2; d_gene: .; j_gene: TRBJ1-2; abundance: .; len: 17; CDR3nt: TGTGCCAGCAGCTCTAGTAGGGGGGCGGACAGCAGCTATGGCTACACCTTC; CDR3aa: CASSSSRGADSSYGYTF
v_gene: TRBV6-5; d_gene: .; j_gene: TRBJ1-2; abundance: .; len: 13; CDR3nt: TGTGCCAGCAGCAGGGCACAAGACTATGGCTACACCTTC; CDR3aa: CASSRAQDYGYTF
v_gene: TRBV7-9; d_gene: .; j_gene: TRBJ1-1; abundance: .; len: 13; CDR3nt: TGTGCCAGCAGCTTACCCGGAAGCACTGAAGCTTTCTTT; CDR3aa: CASSLPGSTEAFF
v_gene: TRBV4-1; d_gene: .; j_gene: TRBJ2-5; abundance: .; len: 16; CDR3nt: TGCGCCAGCAGCTTGCTGGCGGGGAGCGTGCAAGAGACCCAGTACTTC; CDR3aa: CASSLLAGSVQETQYF
v_gene: TRBV7-9; d_gene: TRBD1; j_gene: TRBJ1-1; abundance: few; len: 13; CDR3nt: TGTGCCAGCAGCGACGGGACAGCCCTATCGGAATTCTTT; CDR3aa: CASSDGTALSEFF
v_gene: TRBV18; d_gene: .; j_gene: TRBJ2-3; abundance: .; len: 14; CDR3nt: TGTGCCAGCTCACCAACCCCTAGCACAGATACGCAGTATTTT; CDR3aa: CASSPTPSTDTQYF
v_gene: TRBV6-5; d_gene: TRBD1; j_gene: TRBJ2-5; abundance: .; len: 15; CDR3nt: TGTGCCAGCAGGGGGGACAGGACATTACAAGAGACCCAGTACTTC; CDR3aa: CASRGDRTLQETQYF
v_gene: TRBV27; d_gene: TRBD1; j_gene: TRBJ1-2; abundance: .; len: 13; CDR3nt: TGTGCCAGCAGTCCACAGGGGGCTGGTGGCTACACCTTC; CDR3aa: CASSPQGAGGYTF
v_gene: TRBV2; d_gene: .; j_gene: TRBJ1-6; abundance: once; len: 14; CDR3nt: TGTGCCAGCAGCCGGGACTCCTATAATTCACCCCTCCACTTT; CDR3aa: CASSRDSYNSPLHF
v_gene: TRBV19; d_gene: .; j_gene: TRBJ2-3; abundance: .; len: 15; CDR3nt: TGTGCCAGTAGTATAGGCAGGGCCCATAAAGAAACGCAGTATTTT; CDR3aa: CASSIGRAHKETQYF
v_gene: TRBV2; d_gene: .; j_gene: TRBJ2-3; abundance: .; len: 16; CDR3nt: TGTGCCAGCTGTCCCGGGGCAGCTCGGGGCACAGATACGCAGTATTTT; CDR3aa: CASCPGAARGTDTQYF
v_gene: TRBV29-1; d_gene: .; j_gene: TRBJ1-1; abundance: .; len: 13; CDR3nt: TGCAGCGTTGCGATCCAGGGGAACACTGAAGCTTTCTTT; CDR3aa: CSVAIQGNTEAFF
v_gene: TRBV2; d_gene: TRBD1; j_gene: TRBJ2-3; abundance: .; len: 14; CDR3nt: TGTGCCAGCAGTGTCCAGGGGGGCACAGATACGCAGTATTTT; CDR3aa: CASSVQGGTDTQYF
v_gene: TRBV9; d_gene: TRBD2; j_gene: TRBJ2-7; abundance: .; len: 16; CDR3nt: TGTGCCAGCAGCCCGAGGGGGGCCGGGGGGGCTGGCAAGCAGTACTTC; CDR3aa: CASSPRGAGGAGKQYF
v_gene: TRBV2; d_gene: .; j_gene: TRBJ2-7; abundance: few; len: 14; CDR3nt: TGTGCCAGCAGTGAAACAGGCTTCTCCTACGAGCAGTACTTC; CDR3aa: CASSETGFSYEQYF
v_gene: TRBV3-1/TRBV3-2; d_gene: TRBD1; j_gene: TRBJ1-2; abundance: .; len: 14; CDR3nt: TGTGCCAGCAGCCTACAAGACAGGGTAGGTGGCTACACCTTC; CDR3aa: CASSLQDRVGGYTF
v_gene: TRBV5-1; d_gene: .; j_gene: TRBJ2-4; abundance: .; len: 12; CDR3nt: TGCGCCAGCAGCTCTGGGGGAAACATTCAGTACTTC; CDR3aa: CASSSGGNIQYF
v_gene: TRBV6-5; d_gene: .; j_gene: TRBJ2-7; abundance: few; len: 13; CDR3nt: TGTGCCAGCAGGACCCAACAAGGCTACGAGCAGTACTTC; CDR3aa: CASRTQQGYEQYF
v_gene: TRBV4-3; d_gene: .; j_gene: TRBJ1-1; abundance: .; len: 14; CDR3nt: TGCGCCAGCAGCTGGGATCGGGGGAACACTGAAGCTTTCTTT; CDR3aa: CASSWDRGNTEAFF
v_gene: TRBV9; d_gene: TRBD1; j_gene: TRBJ2-7; abundance: .; len: 15; CDR3nt: TGTGCCAGCAGCGTATTCGGGACAGGGGACTACGAGCAGTACTTC; CDR3aa: CASSVFGTGDYEQYF
v_gene: TRBV7-9; d_gene: .; j_gene: TRBJ1-3; abundance: once; len: 15; CDR3nt: TGTGCCAGCAGCCCAGCAGGGTTACGCGGAAACACCATATATTTT; CDR3aa: CASSPAGLRGNTIYF
v_gene: TRBV20-1; d_gene: .; j_gene: TRBJ2-5; abundance: .; len: 11; CDR3nt: TGCAGTGCTACCCTTCGGGAGACCCAGTACTTC; CDR3aa: CSATLRETQYF
v_gene: TRBV5-6; d_gene: .; j_gene: TRBJ1-5; abundance: few; len: 14; CDR3nt: TGTGCCAGCAACCAGGTCGGCAGCAATCAGCCCCAGCATTTT; CDR3aa: CASNQVGSNQPQHF
v_gene: TRBV24-1; d_gene: TRBD2; j_gene: TRBJ2-1; abundance: .; len: 14; CDR3nt: TGTGCCACCGAACCTAGCGGGGGCCGTAATGAGCAGTTCTTC; CDR3aa: CATEPSGGRNEQFF
v_gene: TRBV4-2; d_gene: .; j_gene: TRBJ1-6; abundance: .; len: 15; CDR3nt: TGTGCCAGCAGCCCCCGGGACACCTATAATTCACCCCTCCACTTT; CDR3aa: CASSPRDTYNSPLHF
v_gene: TRBV12-3/TRBV12-4; d_gene: .; j_gene: TRBJ1-6; abundance: .; len: 13; CDR3nt: TGTGCCAGCACCCTGTGGGGGGATCCGCCCCTCCACTTT; CDR3aa: CASTLWGDPPLHF
v_gene: TRBV5-6; d_gene: .; j_gene: TRBJ2-7; abundance: .; len: 15; CDR3nt: TGTGCCAGCAGCTTGGCCGGGGTGCGAACCTACGAGCAGTACTTC; CDR3aa: CASSLAGVRTYEQYF
v_gene: TRBV4-3; d_gene: TRBD1; j_gene: TRBJ1-1; abundance: .; len: 15; CDR3nt: TGCGCCAGCAGCCTTTCGGACAGGGACTATAGCGAAGCTTTCTTT; CDR3aa: CASSLSDRDYSEAFF
v_gene: TRBV27; d_gene: .; j_gene: TRBJ2-7; abundance: .; len: 16; CDR3nt: TGTGCCAGCAGCCCAGCTCCCGGGACGGGGGCCTACGAGCAGTACTTC; CDR3aa: CASSPAPGTGAYEQYF
v_gene: TRBV4-1; d_gene: .; j_gene: TRBJ1-1; abundance: .; len: 13; CDR3nt: TGCGCCAGCAGCCAAGTCTGGAACACTGAAGCTTTCTTT; CDR3aa: CASSQVWNTEAFF
v_gene: TRBV2; d_gene: TRBD1; j_gene: TRBJ2-7; abundance: .; len: 14; CDR3nt: TGTGCCAGCAGGCGGGACAGGGGAAGATACGAGCAGTACTTC; CDR3aa: CASRRDRGRYEQYF
v_gene: TRBV5-6; d_gene: .; j_gene: TRBJ1-2; abundance: .; len: 14; CDR3nt: TGTGCCAGCAGCTGGGGGCAGGGAAGCTATGGCTACACCTTC; CDR3aa: CASSWGQGSYGYTF
v_gene: TRBV6-5; d_gene: TRBD1; j_gene: TRBJ1-4; abundance: .; len: 15; CDR3nt: TGTGCCAGCAGGGGTTTCGGGACAGGGAGGGAAAAACTGTTTTTT; CDR3aa: CASRGFGTGREKLFF
v_gene: TRBV27; d_gene: .; j_gene: TRBJ1-6; abundance: .; len: 14; CDR3nt: TGTGCCAGCAGTTTCCTCCAGGGTGGTTCACCCCTCCACTTT; CDR3aa: CASSFLQGGSPLHF
v_gene: TRBV7-2; d_gene: .; j_gene: TRBJ2-1; abundance: .; len: 15; CDR3nt: TGTGCCAGCAGCTGGGACCGAAGATCCTACAATGAGCAGTTCTTC; CDR3aa: CASSWDRRSYNEQFF
v_gene: TRBV5-4; d_gene: TRBD1; j_gene: TRBJ1-2; abundance: .; len: 16; CDR3nt: TGTGCCAGCAGCTGGGGCGGGGGACAGGGCGAAAATGGCTACACCTTC; CDR3aa: CASSWGGGQGENGYTF
v_gene: TRBV7-2; d_gene: .; j_gene: TRBJ1-5; abundance: .; len: 14; CDR3nt: TGTGCCAGCAGCTCCGATTCAGGGTACCAGCCCCAGCATTTT; CDR3aa: CASSSDSGYQPQHF
v_gene: TRBV6-6; d_gene: .; j_gene: TRBJ1-6; abundance: .; len: 12; CDR3nt: TGTGCCAGCAGTTACCAGGGTTCACCCCTCCACTTT; CDR3aa: CASSYQGSPLHF
v_gene: TRBV7-3; d_gene: .; j_gene: TRBJ2-7; abundance: once; len: 14; CDR3nt: TGTGCCAGCAGCTTAGGGGCGGGGAGGCACGAGCAGTACTTC; CDR3aa: CASSLGAGRHEQYF
v_gene: TRBV2; d_gene: .; j_gene: TRBJ1-5; abundance: .; len: 14; CDR3nt: TGTGCCAGCATGTTAGTGGGAGAGGATCAGCCCCAGCATTTT; CDR3aa: CASMLVGEDQPQHF
v_gene: TRBV6-4; d_gene: .; j_gene: TRBJ1-2; abundance: .; len: 15; CDR3nt: TGTGCCAGCAGTGGCAGACAGGCCGCGACCTATGGCTACACCTTC; CDR3aa: CASSGRQAATYGYTF
v_gene: TRBV5-1; d_gene: TRBD1; j_gene: TRBJ1-5; abundance: .; len: 15; CDR3nt: TGCGCCAGCAGCTTGGGACAGGGGGGCAATCAGCCCCAGCATTTT; CDR3aa: CASSLGQGGNQPQHF
v_gene: TRBV5-5; d_gene: TRBD1; j_gene: TRBJ1-5; abundance: .; len: 14; CDR3nt: TGTGCCAGCAGCCCCAAGGGGGCGAGGCAGCCCCAGCATTTT; CDR3aa: CASSPKGARQPQHF
v_gene: TRBV6-4; d_gene: .; j_gene: TRBJ1-6; abundance: .; len: 14; CDR3nt: TGTGCCAGCAGTCAGGGACGGCAAAATTCACCCCTCCACTTT; CDR3aa: CASSQGRQNSPLHF
v_gene: TRBV6-5; d_gene: .; j_gene: TRBJ2-7; abundance: .; len: 14; CDR3nt: TGTGCCAGCCAGAGGACAGACCTATTCTACGAGCAGTACTTC; CDR3aa: CASQRTDLFYEQYF